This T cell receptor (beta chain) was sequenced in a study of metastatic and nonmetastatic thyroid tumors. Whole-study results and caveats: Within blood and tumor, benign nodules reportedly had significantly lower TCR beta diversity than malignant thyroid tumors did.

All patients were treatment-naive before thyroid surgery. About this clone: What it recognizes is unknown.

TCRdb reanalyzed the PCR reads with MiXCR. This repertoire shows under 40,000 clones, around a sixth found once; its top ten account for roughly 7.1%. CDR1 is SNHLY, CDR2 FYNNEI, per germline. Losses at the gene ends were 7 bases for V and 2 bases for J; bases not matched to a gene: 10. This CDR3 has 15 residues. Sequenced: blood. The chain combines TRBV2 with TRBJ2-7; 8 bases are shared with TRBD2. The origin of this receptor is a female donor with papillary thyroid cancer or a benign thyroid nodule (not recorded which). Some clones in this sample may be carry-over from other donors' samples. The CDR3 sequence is CASKRTGTSTYEQYF. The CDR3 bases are TGTGCCAGCAAACGTACCGGGACTAGTACCTACGAGCAGTACTTC. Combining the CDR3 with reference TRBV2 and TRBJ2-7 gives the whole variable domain EPEVTQTPSHQVTQMGQEVILRCVPISNHLYFYWYRQILGQKVEFLVSFYNNEISEKSEIFDDQFSVERPDGSNFTLKIRSTKLEDSAMYFCASKRTGTSTYEQYFGPGTRLTVT.